Each of the 18 T cell receptor beta chains below was sequenced from the same sample in a study of identifying expanded T cells in peripheral blood. Sequencing used immunoSEQ multiplex PCR; TCRdb keeps in-frame clones, though not all of them. The sample includes 100,000 to 150,000 clones, roughly 90% of them seen just once. Sequenced material: blood. Every receptor here comes from a person between 18 and 75 years old in good health.

The rearrangement uses TRBV5-2 and TRBJ1-2; TRBD1 reflects the table's D call only, with no check against the DNA. TRBV5-2 is classified as a pseudogene. The CDR3 contains 13 residues. CDR3 sequence: CASSFGHHEGYTF. In DNA form, the CDR3 reads TGTGCCAGCAGCTTTGGACACCATGAAGGCTACACCTTC.

J is TRBJ2-1 and V is TRBV2, with TRBD1 matching 10 bases. V lost 7 bases to trimming and J lost 5 bases; unmatched junction nucleotides: 5. Germline V gene data show CDR1 as SNHLY and CDR2 as FYNNEI. The CDR3 has 14 amino acids. CDR3 sequence: CASTDRGRDNEQFF. The CDR3 region has the DNA TGTGCCAGCACCGACAGGGGGCGAGACAATGAGCAGTTCTTC.

The rearrangement links TRBV5-1 to TRBJ1-3; no firm D call. The CDR3 length is 17 residues. V lost 0 bases to trimming and J lost 0 bases, with 13 bases between them. In germline, CDR1 is SGHRS, CDR2 YFSETQ. CDR3 sequence reads: CASSLVAQANSGNTIYF. The CDR3 region has the DNA TGCGCCAGCAGCTTGGTGGCCCAGGCCAACTCTGGAAACACCATATATTTT.

The gene calls are TRBV30 and TRBJ1-1; D may be TRBD1 (6 bases). From germline, CDR1 is GTSNPN and CDR2 SVGIG (reference sequence). The CDR3 spans 13 residues. The V gene lost 2 bases and the J gene lost 5 bases, with 12 bases spanning the gap. The CDR3 here is CAWSHPGDTEAFF. In DNA form, the CDR3 reads TGTGCCTGGAGTCATCCAGGGGATACTGAAGCTTTCTTT.

This clone was observed once. The J gene is TRBJ1-1, the V gene TRBV7-6, with 12 bases aligning to TRBD1. The junction had 5 bases not matched to a gene; V was cut back by 5 bases and J by 7 bases. Germline V gene sequence: CDR1 SGHVS, CDR2 FNYEAQ. The CDR3 spans 14 residues. Here the CDR3 DNA reads TGTGCCAGCAGCAGGGACAGGGGGCGGTTTGAAGCTTTCTTT. Residues: CASSRDRGRFEAFF. The entire variable domain, with the rest obtained from reference TRBV7-6 and TRBJ1-1, is as follows: GAGVSQSPRYKVTKRGQDVALRCDPISGHVSLYWYRQALGQGPEFLTYFNYEAQQDKSGLPNDRFSAERPEGSISTLTIQRTEQRDSAMYRCASSRDRGRFEAFFGQGTRLTVV.

This clone was counted between two and nine times. The chain has TRBV30 and TRBJ2-1; 8 nucleotides line up with TRBD1. Germline V gene sequence: CDR1 GTSNPN, CDR2 SVGIG (reference sequence). The CDR3 is 13 amino acids. With 5 bases clipped from V and 6 bases from J, the junction kept 6 bases outside the gene matches. CDR3 DNA: TGTGCCTGGGGGACAGGCTTCAGCAATGAGCAGTTCTTC. Translating it yields CAWGTGFSNEQFF. Using reference TRBV30 and TRBJ2-1 for the parts outside the CDR3, the full variable domain is SQTIHQWPATLVQPVGSPLSLECTVEGTSNPNLYWYRQAAGRGLQLLFYSVGIGQISSEVPQNLSASRPQDRQFILSSKKLLLSDSGFYLCAWGTGFSNEQFFGPGTRLTVL.

V usage is TRBV7-9 and J usage is TRBJ2-5, with D perhaps assigned TRBD1 or TRBD2 (5 bases each). The germline V and J ends were trimmed by 3 bases and 1 base, with 9 bases remaining between them. The germline V gene has CDR1 SEHNR and CDR2 FQNEAQ (reference sequence). The CDR3 totals 14 residues. The CDR3 region has the DNA TGTGCCAGCAGCTTGAGGGGCAGCCAAGAGACCCAGTACTTC. Translation: CASSLRGSQETQYF. The whole variable domain, remainder taken from reference TRBV7-9 and TRBJ2-5, is DTGVSQNPRHKITKRGQNVTFRCDPISEHNRLYWYRQTLGQGPEFLTYFQNEAQLEKSRLLSDRFSAERPKGSFSTLEIQRTEQGDSAMYLCASSLRGSQETQYFGPGTRLLVL.

Here the CDR3 DNA reads TGTGCCAGCAGTTACGAAAGCAATCAGCCCCAGCATTTT. Residues: CASSYESNQPQHF. This chain joins TRBV6-6 and TRBJ1-5; D ambiguous. Germline V gene lookup returns CDR1 MNHNY and CDR2 SVGAGI (reference sequence). V was trimmed by 2 bases and J by 1 base, leaving 3 bases between them. CDR3 size: 13 residues.

This clone was found once. This chain joins TRBV28 and TRBJ2-7; D possibly corresponds to TRBD1 (5 bases). Between the trimmed V and J ends, which lost 7 bases and 4 bases, there was a span of 17 bases. The CDR3 has 14 residues. Germline V CDR1 and CDR2: MDHEN, SYDVKM. CDR3 bases: TGTGCCAGCATATCAGGGTCGGGCATTTACGAGCAGTACTTC. Translated, it gives CASISGSGIYEQYF.

There are a few counts of this clone. This chain joins TRBV6-5 and TRBJ2-7; 9 nucleotides match TRBD1. Germline values: CDR1 MNHEY, CDR2 SVGAGI. CDR3 length: 14 amino acids. The V segment lost 7 bases and the J segment 3 bases; nucleotides outside the gene matches: 7. The CDR3 DNA sequence: TGTGCCAGCAAGACCCGGGACAGGGACTACGAGCAGTACTTC. Amino acids: CASKTRDRDYEQYF.

This clone showed up just a few times. The chain uses TRBV5-4 and TRBJ2-5; D is possibly TRBD2 (5 bases). The CDR3 spans 15 residues. Germline V gene data show CDR1 as SGHNT and CDR2 as YYREEE (reference sequence). V was shortened by 4 bases and J by 4 bases, with 17 bases between the two germline ends. Here the CDR3 DNA reads TGTGCCAGCAGCAGCCCGGGCCCCAGCGGAGAGACCCAGTACTTC. It is translated as CASSSPGPSGETQYF.

The chain recombines TRBV10-1 with TRBJ2-1; D gene unclear. With 7 bases removed from V and 4 bases from J, the gap between germline ends came to 11 bases. CDR3 size: 13 residues. CDR1 and CDR2 from the germline V gene are WNHNN and SYGVQD (reference sequence). The CDR3: CASNQYPYNEQFF. CDR3 bases: TGCGCCAGCAACCAATATCCTTACAATGAGCAGTTCTTC.

The V gene is TRBV27, the J gene TRBJ2-1; TRBD1 matches 10 bases. J was trimmed by 10 bases and V by 6 bases; bases with no gene match: 12. This CDR3 has 15 residues. Germline values: CDR1 MNHEY, CDR2 SMNVEV (reference sequence). The CDR3 bases are TGTGCCAGCAGACTATACCGGGACAGGGGCCGGGAGCAGTTCTTC. Translating gives CASRLYRDRGREQFF.

This chain links TRBV7-9 with TRBJ2-5, with D perhaps TRBD2 (6 bases). V was shortened by 3 bases and J by 5 bases, with 16 bases between the two germline ends. This CDR3 has 15 residues. CDR1 is SEHNR and CDR2 is FQNEAQ in the germline V gene (reference sequence). The CDR3 DNA reads TGTGCCAGCAGCTTGGGCCGGGAGTTAGGCGAGACCCAGTACTTC. The encoded protein is CASSLGRELGETQYF.

The V gene is TRBV11-2, the J gene TRBJ2-1; D remains ambiguous. In germline, CDR1 is SGHAT, CDR2 FQNNGV. V was pared by 5 bases and J by 3 bases, with 17 bases between. The CDR3 sequence is 16 residues long. CDR3 nucleotides: TGTGCCAGCAGCCCGGTTGGGCTAGAAGTCTACAATGAGCAGTTCTTC. Translation gives CASSPVGLEVYNEQFF.

This sequence joins TRBV4-3 and TRBJ2-5; D remains ambiguous. The germline V and J ends were trimmed by 4 bases and 5 bases, with 11 bases remaining between them. There are 13 residues in the CDR3. The germline gives CDR1 LGHNA, CDR2 YSLEER. The CDR3 reads CASSPRHYETQYF. The CDR3 DNA is TGCGCCAGCAGCCCGAGACATTACGAGACCCAGTACTTC.

V gene TRBV29-1 combines with J gene TRBJ1-2; 8 bases match TRBD1. The CDR3 spans 12 residues. Germline trimming cut 5 bases from V and 6 bases from J; bases unmatched to any gene: 5. Germline loops: CDR1 SQVTM, CDR2 ANQGSEA. The CDR3 region has the DNA TGCAGCGTTTCGCAGGGGGCTGATGGCTACACCTTC. Encoded protein: CSVSQGADGYTF.

This clone was detected a few times. The rearrangement links TRBV7-9 to TRBJ1-6; TRBD1 might be the D (6 bases). This CDR3 comprises 15 residues. Deletions cut 0 bases from V and 9 bases from J, with 12 bases between. Per germline, CDR1 SEHNR and CDR2 FQNEAQ (reference sequence). As DNA, the CDR3 is TGTGCCAGCAGCTTAGCATGGACAGTTGGTTCACCCCTCCACTTT. This sequence encodes CASSLAWTVGSPLHF.